The entry that follows covers one TCR beta chain sequence. The data are from a study of blood T cell repertoires in COVID-19. Study background: Material from acute and convalescent COVID-19 was sourced from the United States, Italy and Spain. PBMCs, B-cell-depleted T cells, or T cells were the source of the cDNA or gDNA that made up the material.

In the original analysis: Amplifying reference gene primers gave estimates of nucleated cell counts. TCRdb's copy holds only in-frame clones and misses some; the assay was immunoSEQ multiplex PCR. From that table come the V and J calls and clone size; the DNA was used to work out D and trimming. This table has 99,000 or so clones, 84% appearing once. The CDR3 covers 15 residues. V lost 5 bases, J lost 0 bases, and 10 bases lay in between. Germline V gene data show CDR1 as KGHDR and CDR2 as SFDVKD. The chain has TRBV24-1 and TRBJ2-1; D may be TRBD2 (5 bases). Sequences were obtained from peripheral blood. The receptor's source is a man between 65 and 85 years old with active or convalescent COVID-19. Written as DNA, the CDR3 is TGTGCCACCAGTGGCGGGCTAAGCTCCTACAATGAGCAGTTCTTC. Protein sequence: CATSGGLSSYNEQFF.